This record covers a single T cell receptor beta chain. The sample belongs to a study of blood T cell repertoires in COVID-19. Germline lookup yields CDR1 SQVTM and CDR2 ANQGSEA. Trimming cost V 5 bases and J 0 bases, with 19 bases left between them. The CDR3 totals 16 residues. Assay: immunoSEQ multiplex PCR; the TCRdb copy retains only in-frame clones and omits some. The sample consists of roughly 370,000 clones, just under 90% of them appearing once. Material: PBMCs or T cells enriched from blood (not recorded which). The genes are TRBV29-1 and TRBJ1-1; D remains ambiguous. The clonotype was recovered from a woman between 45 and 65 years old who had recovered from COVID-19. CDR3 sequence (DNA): TGCAGCGTTACCCTAAACGAGGGCAGCTTGAACACTGAAGCTTTCTTT. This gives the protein CSVTLNEGSLNTEAFF. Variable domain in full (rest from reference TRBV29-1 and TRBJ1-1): SAVISQKPSRDICQRGTSLTIQCQVDSQVTMMFWYRQQPGQSLTLIATANQGSEATYESGFVIDKFPISRPNLTFSTLTVSNMSPEDSSIYLCSVTLNEGSLNTEAFFGQGTRLTVV.